These 16 T cell receptor beta chains were sequenced from one sample in a study of T cell responses to AZD1222 COVID-19 vaccine (dated by TCRdb to 2020 to 2022). The method was the immunoSEQ multiplex PCR assay. TCRdb took over this immuneACCESS table, retaining in-frame rearrangements with V and J assigned. Such tables are incomplete; in checked studies, under half of the missing clones stem from an unresolved V gene, and the remainder is unexplained. Counted in this sample were some 96,000 clones; roughly 90% of them appeared once. The ten largest clones capture approximately 16% of the sample. The time point label for this specimen denotes: about 28 days (+/-7) after the second vaccine dose. The sample in question was peripheral blood, obtained 28 days after the second AZD1222 dose. The receptors originated from an adult who received the AZD1222 COVID-19 vaccine.

The chain employs TRBV10-1 and TRBJ2-1, with 9 bases aligning to TRBD2. Trimming removed 5 bases from V and 8 bases from J; junction bases left unmatched: 4. The CDR3 totals 13 residues. The germline CDR1 and CDR2 sequences are WNHNN and SYGVQD (reference sequence). The CDR3 bases are TGCGCCAGCAGTCTAGCGGGAATCGATGAGCAGTTCTTC. Its translation is CASSLAGIDEQFF.

CDR3 amino acids: CASSESGDEKLFF. CDR3 DNA sequence: TGCGCCAGCAGTGAGTCCGGGGATGAAAAACTGTTTTTT. The genes are TRBV10-2 and TRBJ1-4; D not resolved. This CDR3 comprises 13 residues. V was cut by 0 bases and J by 6 bases, with 5 bases left in between. CDR1 is WSHSY and CDR2 is SAAADI in the germline V gene.

The genes are TRBV6-5 and TRBJ1-2, with 9 positions matching TRBD1. The CDR3 spans 14 residues. Germline-derived CDR1 and CDR2 are MNHEY and SVGAGI. V lost 6 bases and J lost 8; bases outside the gene matches: 10. The CDR3 DNA is TGTGCCAGCAGACCCCCGGGACAGGGTTTCGGCTACACCTTC. It is translated as CASRPPGQGFGYTF.

The chain recombines TRBV19 with TRBJ1-1; D remains unclear. The CDR3 loop spans 14 amino acids. V was cut by 7 bases and J by 0 bases, with 12 bases left in between. Germline CDR1 reads LNHDA; CDR2 reads SQIVND (reference sequence). The CDR3 nucleotides read TGTGCCAGTACGCGGGGTATCATGAACACTGAAGCTTTCTTT. It codes for CASTRGIMNTEAFF.

J is TRBJ1-4 and V is TRBV19; D not certain. The CDR3 runs to 14 residues. CDR1 and CDR2 (germline): LNHDA, SQIVND (reference sequence). V was cut by 5 bases and J by 2 bases, with 9 bases left in between. CDR3 in amino acids: CASSQRGTNEKLFF. CDR3 DNA: TGTGCCAGTAGTCAGCGAGGGACTAATGAAAAACTGTTTTTT.

The chain recombines TRBV11-2 with TRBJ2-3; 9 bases are shared with TRBD1. Germline values: CDR1 SGHAT, CDR2 FQNNGV. The CDR3 has 18 residues. Trimming removed 1 base from V and 3 bases from J; junction bases left unmatched: 11. The CDR3 DNA follows: TGTGCCAGCAGCTTAGCCTTCCCCGGGACAGGGTTTACAGATACGCAGTATTTT. Residues: CASSLAFPGTGFTDTQYF.

The gene calls are TRBV10-3 and TRBJ1-1; no firm D call. Trimming removed 3 bases from V and 1 base from J, with 6 bases in between. The CDR3 runs to 13 residues. Germline values: CDR1 ENHRY, CDR2 SYGVKD. The CDR3 nucleotides read TGTGCCATCAGTGATTCACAGAACACTGAAGCTTTCTTT. This translates into CAISDSQNTEAFF.

V and J are TRBV12-3 or TRBV12-4 and TRBJ2-3, with unresolved D. The V and J ends lost 8 bases and 2 bases respectively, with 5 bases between them. The CDR3 is 11 amino acids. The CDR3: CASQNTDTQYF. The CDR3 coding sequence is TGTGCCAGCCAAAACACAGATACGCAGTATTTT.

The rearrangement links TRBV28 to TRBJ2-1; TRBD1 aligns across 9 bases. J gave up 6 bases and V 6 bases, and 9 bases lay outside the gene matches. Germline lookup yields CDR1 MDHEN and CDR2 SYDVKM. The CDR3 has 15 amino acids. The CDR3 DNA reads TGTGCCAGCAGCCAGGACAGGGGCTTTCTCAATGAGCAGTTCTTC. It translates to CASSQDRGFLNEQFF.

The chain is built from TRBV2 and TRBJ1-4; no clear D gene. From germline, CDR1 is SNHLY and CDR2 FYNNEI. V was clipped by 2 bases and J by 0 bases, with 10 bases between them. The CDR3 loop spans 16 amino acids. The chain's CDR3 is CASSEPSGATNEKLFF. DNA of the CDR3: TGTGCCAGCAGTGAACCCTCAGGCGCAACTAATGAAAAACTGTTTTTT.

V usage is TRBV19 and J usage is TRBJ1-1, with 9 nucleotides matching TRBD1. Germline V gene lookup returns CDR1 LNHDA and CDR2 SQIVND (reference sequence). Trimming removed 5 bases from V and 5 bases from J; junction bases left unmatched: 3. The CDR3 consists of 13 residues. The CDR3 DNA follows: TGTGCCAGTAGTTGGACAGGGGAAACTGAAGCTTTCTTT. Protein product: CASSWTGETEAFF.

The V call is TRBV5-1, the J call TRBJ2-2; perhaps TRBD2 as D (6 bases). Per germline, CDR1 SGHRS and CDR2 YFSETQ. Trimming shortened V by 3 bases and J by 2 bases, and 14 bases separated the two germline ends. This CDR3 contains 16 residues. The DNA for the CDR3 is TGCGCCAGCAGCTCGCTGGCGGGGCGAAACACCGGGGAGCTGTTTTTT. Translated: CASSSLAGRNTGELFF.

V gene TRBV5-1 combines with J gene TRBJ2-7, with D possibly called TRBD1 or TRBD2 (5 bases each). CDR3 size: 16 residues. The V end lost 0 bases, the J end lost 0 bases, and 13 bases lay between the germline ends. Germline V gives CDR1 SGHRS, CDR2 YFSETQ. The CDR3 DNA follows: TGCGCCAGCAGCTTGGGTGGGGGTTCAAGCTCCTACGAGCAGTACTTC. Translated: CASSLGGGSSSYEQYF.

This chain links TRBV14 with TRBJ1-1; D remains ambiguous. The V gene lost 1 base and the J gene lost 2 bases, with 8 bases spanning the gap. CDR1 is SGHDN, CDR2 FVKESK, per germline. This CDR3 is built from 14 residues. The CDR3 reads CASSQVYSNTEAFF. DNA for the CDR3: TGTGCCAGCAGCCAAGTTTACAGCAACACTGAAGCTTTCTTT. Supplemented by reference TRBV14 and TRBJ1-1, the full variable domain reads EAGVTQFPSHSVIEKGQTVTLRCDPISGHDNLYWYRRVMGKEIKFLLHFVKESKQDESGMPNNRFLAERTGGTYSTLKVQPAELEDSGVYFCASSQVYSNTEAFFGQGTRLTVV.

The V call is TRBV3-1 (or the pseudogene TRBV3-2), the J call TRBJ1-6; 7 bases align to TRBD1. In germline, CDR1 is LGHDT, CDR2 YNNKEL (reference sequence). The CDR3 sequence is 14 residues long. The junction had 3 bases not matched to a gene; V was cut back by 3 bases and J by 7 bases. The CDR3 here is CASSQGTANSPLHF. Written as DNA, the CDR3 is TGTGCCAGCAGCCAGGGGACAGCCAATTCACCCCTCCACTTT.

This clone came up a few times. This sequence joins TRBV11-2 and TRBJ2-7; weak D call: TRBD2 (5 bases). V gave up 2 bases and J gave up 1 base, with 21 bases separating them. CDR1 is SGHAT, CDR2 FQNNGV, per germline. This CDR3 contains 18 residues. The CDR3 sequence is CASSLYSVEGGPSYEQYF. In nucleotides, the CDR3 is TGTGCCAGCAGCTTATATAGCGTCGAGGGCGGCCCATCCTACGAGCAGTACTTC.